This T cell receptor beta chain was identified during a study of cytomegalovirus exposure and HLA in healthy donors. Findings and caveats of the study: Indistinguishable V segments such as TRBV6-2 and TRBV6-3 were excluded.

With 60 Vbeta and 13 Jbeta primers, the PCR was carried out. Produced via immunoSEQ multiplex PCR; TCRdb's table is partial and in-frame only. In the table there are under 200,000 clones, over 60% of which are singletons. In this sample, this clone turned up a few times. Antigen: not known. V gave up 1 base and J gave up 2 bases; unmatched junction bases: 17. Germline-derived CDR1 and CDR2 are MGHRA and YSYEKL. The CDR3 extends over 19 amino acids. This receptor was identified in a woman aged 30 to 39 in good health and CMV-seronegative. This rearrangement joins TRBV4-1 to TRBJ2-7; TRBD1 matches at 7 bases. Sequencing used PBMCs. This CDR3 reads CASSQVLPHREDRTYEQYF. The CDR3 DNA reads TGCGCCAGCAGCCAAGTTCTCCCACACCGTGAGGACAGGACCTACGAGCAGTACTTC.